One and the same sample provided the 3 T cell receptor beta chains below, sequenced in a study of patients and donors after allogeneic stem cell transplantation. TCRdb reanalysed the RT-PCR reads using MiXCR and keeps one entry per CDR3 protein. The table records tens of thousands of distinct CDR3 sequences, 40% to 60% of them present only once. The sequencing sample was made of blood, either unsorted or a sorted T cell fraction (not recorded which). The receptors stem from a human donor who was either an allogeneic HSCT recipient or a stem cell or donor lymphocyte infusion donor (not recorded which). It is not recorded whose cells these are; they may come from a transplant donor.

This chain links TRBV6-5 with TRBJ1-1; D possibly corresponds to TRBD1 (6 bases). V was trimmed by 7 bases and J by 7 bases, leaving 22 bases between them. Germline-derived CDR1 and CDR2 are MNHEY and SVGAGI. The CDR3 extends over 15 amino acids. The CDR3 DNA sequence: TGTGCCAGCACAAGGGTCTGGGGGCGCTCCGGTGAAGCTTTCTTT. Translating it yields CASTRVWGRSGEAFF.

The gene calls are TRBV6-2 or TRBV6-3 and TRBJ2-6; D not resolved. The germline CDR1 and CDR2 sequences are MNHEY and SVGEGT. Trimming took 1 base from V and 2 from J, leaving 9 bases between them. This CDR3 contains 16 residues. The CDR3: CASSYLWEPGANVLTF. CDR3 DNA sequence: TGTGCCAGCAGTTACTTATGGGAACCTGGGGCCAACGTCCTGACTTTC.

In its sample, this clonotype was seen a few times. The chain employs TRBV29-1 and TRBJ1-5, with D unresolved. The CDR3 extends over 15 amino acids. The V gene's germline CDR1 is SQVTM and CDR2 ANQGSEA. Trimming stripped 4 bases from V and 4 bases from J, with 17 bases between. In DNA form, the CDR3 reads TGCAGCGTTGCAATCAGGACGGGGTATAATCAGCCCCAGCATTTT. It encodes CSVAIRTGYNQPQHF.